This entry is about one T cell receptor beta chain. The antigen is not known. Per the germline V gene, CDR1 is LNHDA and CDR2 is SQIVND (reference sequence). The CDR3 contains 18 residues. Deletions cut 5 bases from V and 3 bases from J, with 23 bases between. The sample belongs to a study of T cell responses to AZD1222 COVID-19 vaccine. Study-wide findings and caveats: The peak T cell response came first, and repertoires were sampled only after it.

Some clones are missing from TCRdb's copy, which holds only in-frame ones; the method was immunoSEQ multiplex PCR. Here the sample spans around 100,000 clones, 80% to 90% being singletons. This rearrangement joins TRBV19 to TRBJ1-5; D unresolved. This TCR was sampled from an adult in good health. Material: peripheral blood, obtained on day 0 of AZD1222 vaccination. The CDR3 nucleotides read TGTGCCAGTAGTCCCCCCGGGCCCTTCAGAACCGTCAATCAGCCCCAGCATTTT. Encoded protein: CASSPPGPFRTVNQPQHF.